A single sample gave rise to the 27 T cell receptor beta chains below, sequenced in a study of tumor-infiltrating lymphocytes in localized non-small cell lung cancer. Sequencing used immunoSEQ multiplex PCR; TCRdb keeps in-frame clones, though not all of them. The table has over 15,000 clones, roughly two thirds seen once; the top ten hold roughly 6%. Material for sequencing was lung tumor tissue. The source is a human donor with non-small cell lung cancer.

This sequence joins TRBV7-3 and TRBJ1-5; no clear D gene. Trimming shortened V by 1 base and J by 0 bases, and 1 base separated the two germline ends. The CDR3 runs to 13 residues. Germline CDR1 SGHTA, CDR2 FQGTGA. Here the CDR3 reads CASSLNSNQPQHF. As DNA, the CDR3 is TGTGCCAGCAGCTTAAATAGCAATCAGCCCCAGCATTTT.

The DNA of the CDR3 is TGCGCCAGCAGCCCGTCGGAGTCCTACGAGCAGTACTTC. Its protein product is CASSPSESYEQYF. V usage is TRBV4-1 and J usage is TRBJ2-7; no clear D gene. Germline assignment: CDR1 MGHRA and CDR2 YSYEKL. V lost 4 bases to trimming and J lost 1 base, with 8 bases between them. This CDR3 is built from 13 residues.

This chain joins TRBV5-8 and TRBJ2-7; 9 nucleotides align to TRBD1. The CDR3 totals 15 residues. The J segment lost 1 base and the V segment lost 0 bases, leaving 2 bases of the junction unmatched. CDR1 and CDR2 (germline): SGHTS, YDEGEE. As DNA, the CDR3 is TGTGCCAGCAGCTTGGGTGGGACAGGGTCCTACGAGCAGTACTTC. Translated, it gives CASSLGGTGSYEQYF.

The CDR3 loop reads CASSPVSSYNEQFF. The DNA for the CDR3 is TGTGCCAGCTCACCAGTTAGCTCCTACAATGAGCAGTTCTTC. The rearrangement links TRBV18 to TRBJ2-1; the D is unclear. V was shortened by 2 bases and J by 0 bases, with 5 bases between the two germline ends. The CDR3 runs 14 residues. CDR1 is KGHSH and CDR2 is LQKENI in the germline V gene.

This clone is termed medium-sized. V usage is TRBV28 and J usage is TRBJ2-7; the match to TRBD2 covers 7 bases. The CDR3 spans 15 residues. Germline values: CDR1 MDHEN, CDR2 SYDVKM. Trimming removed 8 bases from V and 4 bases from J; junction bases left unmatched: 14. The chain's CDR3 is CASPPLGEGRYEQYF. The CDR3 DNA reads as TGTGCCAGCCCACCCTTAGGGGAGGGCCGGTACGAGCAGTACTTC.

The chain joins TRBV5-1 to TRBJ1-2; D may be TRBD1 (5 bases). Trimming stripped 1 base from V and 10 bases from J, with 14 bases between. The CDR3 contains 13 residues. Germline V gene lookup returns CDR1 SGHRS and CDR2 YFSETQ. CDR3 sequence (DNA): TGCGCCAGCAGCTTGCTTCAGGGCGGTGACTACACCTTC. Its protein product is CASSLLQGGDYTF.

The chain joins TRBV7-2 to TRBJ2-1; 8 nucleotides match TRBD2. The CDR3 length is 16 residues. V lost 6 bases, J lost 6 bases, and 13 bases stayed unmatched. The germline V gene encodes CDR1 SGHTA and CDR2 FQGNSA. The CDR3 here is CASSPFSGLESNEQFF. The CDR3 DNA reads as TGTGCCAGCAGTCCATTTTCGGGACTAGAGAGCAATGAGCAGTTCTTC.

The chain uses TRBV28 and TRBJ2-7, with D unclear. The CDR3 runs to 12 residues. The germline V gene has CDR1 MDHEN and CDR2 SYDVKM. The germline V and J ends were trimmed by 2 bases and 3 bases, with 5 bases remaining between them. The CDR3 sequence: CASSLVLYEQYF. For the CDR3, the DNA is TGTGCCAGCAGTTTAGTCCTCTACGAGCAGTACTTC.

This chain joins TRBV29-1 and TRBJ2-3; D is perhaps TRBD1 (5 bases). The CDR3 spans 11 residues. Germline V lookup: CDR1 SQVTM, CDR2 ANQGSEA. Trimming left V 2 bases short and J 6 bases short, with 6 bases between. The CDR3, as DNA: TGCAGCGTTGAACAGGGCGATACGCAGTATTTT. Protein: CSVEQGDTQYF.

This chain connects TRBV11-2 to TRBJ2-3; 10 positions match TRBD2. Per germline, CDR1 SGHAT and CDR2 FQNNGV. Trimming cost V 3 bases and J 3 bases; bases outside gene matches: 3. CDR3 length equals 15 residues. CDR3 loop: CASSFSSGSTDTQYF. CDR3 nucleotides: TGTGCCAGCAGCTTTTCTAGCGGGAGTACAGATACGCAGTATTTT.

This CDR3 is CASSEATGTGSLEQYF. Written as DNA, the CDR3 is TGTGCCAGCAGTGAGGCTACCGGGACAGGGAGCCTCGAGCAGTACTTC. This chain joins TRBV2 and TRBJ2-7; TRBD1 matches at 9 bases. The CDR3 has 16 residues. Germline CDR1 and CDR2: SNHLY and FYNNEI. The junction had 12 bases not matched to a gene; V was cut back by 3 bases and J by 6 bases.

In this sample, this clone turned up a few times. The V call is TRBV18, the J call TRBJ2-3; no firm D call. The CDR3 is 13 amino acids. The V gene lost 3 bases and the J gene lost 2 bases, with 6 bases spanning the gap. The V gene's germline CDR1 is KGHSH and CDR2 LQKENI. In DNA, the CDR3 is TGTGCCAGCTCACCCGGGTTCACAGATACGCAGTATTTT. Amino acid sequence: CASSPGFTDTQYF.

The chain has TRBV5-4 and TRBJ2-1; TRBD1 matches 7 bases. This CDR3 contains 16 residues. Per germline, CDR1 SGHNT and CDR2 YYREEE (reference sequence). Losses at the gene ends were 3 bases for V and 4 bases for J; bases not matched to a gene: 10. As DNA, the CDR3 is TGTGCCAGCAGCTCGGGACAGCCTACAACATACAATGAGCAGTTCTTC. It specifies CASSSGQPTTYNEQFF.

In this sample, this clone turned up a few times. This chain joins TRBV7-9 and TRBJ2-2; 7 bases align to TRBD2. Germline V CDR1 and CDR2: SEHNR, FQNEAQ (reference sequence). V lost 1 base to trimming and J lost 0 bases; unmatched junction nucleotides: 2. The length of the CDR3 is 16 residues. CDR3 region: CASSLDLAANTGELFF. DNA of the CDR3: TGTGCCAGCAGCTTAGATCTAGCGGCGAACACCGGGGAGCTGTTTTTT.

This clone was seen a handful of times. V is TRBV9 and J is TRBJ2-3, with a possible D match to TRBD2 (6 bases). Per germline, CDR1 SGDLS and CDR2 YYNGEE. The CDR3 is made up of 15 amino acids. Trimming took 0 bases from V and 5 from J, leaving 13 bases between them. CDR3 nucleotides: TGTGCCAGCAGCGTAGCCGGGAGCGGGCTAGATACGCAGTATTTT. The encoded protein is CASSVAGSGLDTQYF.

This chain joins TRBV7-9 and TRBJ1-1; possible D gene TRBD1, 5 bases. Deletions cut 4 bases from V and 4 bases from J, with 16 bases between. The CDR3 extends over 15 amino acids. From germline, CDR1 is SEHNR and CDR2 FQNEAQ (reference sequence). The CDR3 sequence: CASSSFGGGSTEAFF. The CDR3 DNA is TGTGCCAGCAGCTCCTTCGGGGGGGGGAGCACTGAAGCTTTCTTT. The full variable domain, in which reference TRBV7-9 and TRBJ1-1 provide the parts outside the CDR3, is DTGVSQNPRHKITKRGQNVTFRCDPISEHNRLYWYRQTLGQGPEFLTYFQNEAQLEKSRLLSDRFSAERPKGSFSTLEIQRTEQGDSAMYLCASSSFGGGSTEAFFGQGTRLTVV.

The V and J genes are TRBV11-3 and TRBJ2-3; D unresolved. CDR3 length: 11 amino acids. Per germline, CDR1 SGHNT and CDR2 YENEEA. Trimming shortened V by 4 bases and J by 10 bases, and 9 bases separated the two germline ends. The CDR3, as DNA: TGTGCCAGCAGCTCCTGGGGTGCGCAGTATTTT. Its protein product is CASSSWGAQYF.

This clone occurred once. The rearrangement joins TRBV15 to TRBJ1-3; D call uncertain. Trimming removed 1 base at V and 3 bases at J, with 7 bases between. Germline V lookup: CDR1 LNHNV, CDR2 YYDKDF (reference sequence). CDR3 length: 14 amino acids. This chain's CDR3 is CATSRGGYGNTIYF. The CDR3 bases are TGTGCCACCAGCAGAGGAGGGTATGGAAACACCATATATTTT.

The chain uses TRBV4-2 and TRBJ2-7; 9 bases line up with TRBD2. The V and J ends lost 0 bases and 7 bases, in that order; junction bases with no gene match: 16. Per germline, CDR1 LGHNA and CDR2 YNFKEQ. The CDR3 totals 18 residues. CDR3 region: CASSQELSTETSGGEQYF. The CDR3 DNA sequence: TGTGCCAGCAGCCAAGAACTTTCAACCGAGACTAGCGGTGGGGAGCAGTACTTC.

This clone is categorized as medium-sized. The chain couples TRBV11-1 to TRBJ2-4; TRBD1 matches 7 bases. After removal of 4 bases from V and 9 bases from J, the junction contained 9 bases not matched to a gene. The CDR3 is 14 residues long. Germline values: CDR1 SGHAT, CDR2 FQDESV (reference sequence). The DNA for the CDR3 is TGTGCCAGCAGCTCCTCAGGGGGAGCCGGCATTCAGTACTTC. Translated, it gives CASSSSGGAGIQYF.

This clone was observed a handful of times. The rearrangement joins TRBV2 to TRBJ2-7, with 14 bases lining up with TRBD2. V lost 6 bases, J lost 3 bases, and 1 base stayed unmatched. The germline gives CDR1 SNHLY, CDR2 FYNNEI. The CDR3 loop spans 14 amino acids. The CDR3 sequence is CASRGLAGGYEQYF. CDR3 bases: TGTGCCAGCAGAGGACTAGCGGGGGGCTACGAGCAGTACTTC.

Relative to its sample, this clone is medium-sized (0.01 to 0.1%). The chain employs TRBV5-5 and TRBJ1-5; D ambiguous. CDR1 and CDR2 from the germline V gene are SGHKS and YYEKEE (reference sequence). V lost 0 bases and J 2 bases, leaving 12 bases between the germline ends. This CDR3 has 16 amino acids. CDR3 region: CASSLAVGLGNQPQHF. In DNA, the CDR3 is TGTGCCAGCAGCTTGGCGGTAGGGCTGGGCAATCAGCCCCAGCATTTT.

The gene calls are TRBV6-5 and TRBJ2-7; 8 nucleotides align to TRBD2. The CDR3 sequence is 16 residues long. V dropped 0 bases and J dropped 4; count of bases not matched to a gene: 8. Germline V gene data show CDR1 as MNHEY and CDR2 as SVGAGI. The CDR3 coding sequence is TGTGCCAGCAGTTACTCCAGCGGGGGAGGTGCGTACGAGCAGTACTTC. Translation gives CASSYSSGGGAYEQYF.

CDR3 nucleotide sequence: TGTGCCAGCAGCCCACAGGGGGCTGGGGCCAACGTCCTGACTTTC. As protein: CASSPQGAGANVLTF. This chain uses TRBV5-8 with TRBJ2-6; 8 bases align to TRBD1. Trimming took 4 bases from V and 2 from J; bases not matched to a gene: 2. CDR1 SGHTS and CDR2 YDEGEE come from the germline V gene. The CDR3 consists of 15 residues.

V and J are TRBV20-1 and TRBJ2-1; possibly TRBD1 for D (7 bases). The length of the CDR3 is 11 residues. CDR1 is DFQATT, CDR2 SNEGSKA, per germline (reference sequence). V was pared by 4 bases and J by 9 bases, with 10 bases between. The CDR3 loop is CSANRGGEQFF. For the CDR3, the DNA is TGCAGTGCTAACAGGGGAGGTGAGCAGTTCTTC.

This chain links TRBV11-2 with TRBJ2-5, with D possibly being TRBD2 (5 bases). This CDR3 is 14 amino acids long. The germline CDR1 and CDR2 sequences are SGHAT and FQNNGV. The ends were cut back, 2 bases at V and 2 bases at J, with 9 bases in the middle. CDR3 coding DNA: TGTGCCAGCAGCTTATCGCGCGGGCAAGAGACCCAGTACTTC. Residues: CASSLSRGQETQYF.

CDR3: CASSATLGLRNEQFF. In DNA, the CDR3 is TGTGCCAGCAGCGCGACACTCGGTCTCCGCAATGAGCAGTTCTTC. The genes are TRBV7-9 and TRBJ2-1; D is unresolved. Trimming left V 5 bases short and J 6 bases short, with 17 bases between. This CDR3 comprises 15 residues. Germline V gene data show CDR1 as SEHNR and CDR2 as FQNEAQ (reference sequence). Based on the CDR3 plus reference TRBV7-9 and TRBJ2-1, the full variable domain is DTGVSQNPRHKITKRGQNVTFRCDPISEHNRLYWYRQTLGQGPEFLTYFQNEAQLEKSRLLSDRFSAERPKGSFSTLEIQRTEQGDSAMYLCASSATLGLRNEQFFGPGTRLTVL.